The next 11 T cell receptor beta chains were all read from a single sample in a study of T cells after posttransplantation cyclophosphamide. TCRdb's table, derived via immunoSEQ multiplex PCR, lists solely in-frame clones and lacks some. The repertoire has about 39,000 clones, none seen only once; the ten largest take 4.5%. The sequencing sample was made of PBMCs. The receptors come from a woman in her forties or fifties in good health and a related stem cell transplant donor.

Ten or more counts support this clone. The chain recombines TRBV9 with TRBJ1-1, with 7 positions matching TRBD1. With V trimmed by 0 bases and J by 5 bases, 7 bases remained unmatched. The CDR3 has 15 amino acids. Germline-derived CDR1 and CDR2 are SGDLS and YYNGEE. The CDR3 sequence: CASSVDMTGKTEAFF. In DNA, the CDR3 is TGTGCCAGCAGCGTAGACATGACAGGGAAGACTGAAGCTTTCTTT. The complete variable domain, with remaining parts taken from reference TRBV9 and TRBJ1-1, reads DSGVTQTPKHLITATGQRVTLRCSPRSGDLSVYWYQQSLDQGLQFLIQYYNGEERAKGNILERFSAQQFPDLHSELNLSSLELGDSALYFCASSVDMTGKTEAFFGQGTRLTVV.

This clone was detected many times. An end of the junction does not agree with germline; a read error may underlie this. J is TRBJ2-2 and V is TRBV19; 7 nucleotides line up with TRBD2. Germline CDR1 reads LNHDA; CDR2 reads SQIVND (reference sequence). CDR3 length equals 16 residues. This CDR3 is CASSIGLAANTGELFF. The CDR3 nucleotides are TGTGCCAGTAGCATAGGGCTAGCGGCCAACACCGGGGAGCTGTTTTTT.

This clone appeared many times. This sequence joins TRBV5-1 and TRBJ2-7, with 8 positions matching TRBD1. The germline gives CDR1 SGHRS, CDR2 YFSETQ. V shed 0 bases and J 5 bases; nucleotides not matched to a gene: 4. CDR3 length: 14 amino acids. The CDR3 protein is CASSLVAGGDEQYF. CDR3 sequence (DNA): TGCGCCAGCAGCTTGGTCGCAGGGGGCGACGAGCAGTACTTC.

This clone was recorded at least ten times. The chain is built from TRBV5-1 and TRBJ1-4; D perhaps matches TRBD1 (5 bases). Germline V gene data show CDR1 as SGHRS and CDR2 as YFSETQ. V shed 4 bases and J shed 8 bases, with 18 bases lying between them. CDR3 size: 15 residues. CDR3 region: CASSPSGGAGEKLFF. In DNA form, the CDR3 reads TGCGCCAGCAGCCCTTCAGGAGGGGCAGGGGAAAAACTGTTTTTT.

Many counts were recorded for this clone. CDR3 sequence reads: CASSLGTANEKLFF. The CDR3 nucleotides are TGTGCCAGCAGCTTAGGGACAGCTAATGAAAAACTGTTTTTT. This chain links TRBV7-2 with TRBJ1-4; TRBD1 is a possible D gene (6 bases). The germline CDR1 and CDR2 sequences are SGHTA and FQGNSA. The CDR3 extends over 14 amino acids. Trimming left V 1 base short and J 3 bases short, with 6 bases between.

This clone was counted many times. The rearrangement links TRBV4-3 to TRBJ1-4; 8 bases map to TRBD1. Germline V lookup: CDR1 LGHNA, CDR2 YSLEER. V lost 0 bases to trimming and J lost 7 bases; unmatched junction nucleotides: 7. This CDR3 spans 16 amino acids. CDR3 region: CASSQDFRGLSEKLFF. The CDR3, as DNA: TGCGCCAGCAGCCAAGATTTCAGGGGGCTGAGTGAAAAACTGTTTTTT.

This clone was seen many times. The V and J genes are TRBV5-6 and TRBJ1-3; 8 bases are shared with TRBD1. This CDR3 is 15 amino acids long. Germline loops: CDR1 SGHDT, CDR2 YYEEEE. The V gene end was trimmed by 4 bases and the J gene end by 9 bases; junction bases not matched to a gene: 12. The CDR3 is CASSPPTGAERTIYF. Written as DNA, the CDR3 is TGTGCCAGCAGCCCCCCGACAGGGGCCGAACGCACCATATATTTT.

This clone was detected ten times or more. The chain carries TRBV7-3 and TRBJ1-5, with TRBD1 matching over 8 bases. The CDR3 has 14 residues. V was pared by 5 bases and J by 2 bases, with 2 bases of the junction left unmatched. Germline-derived CDR1 and CDR2 are SGHTA and FQGTGA. The CDR3 spells CASSPTGGNQPQHF. CDR3 DNA: TGTGCCAGCAGCCCGACAGGGGGCAATCAGCCCCAGCATTTT.

Ten or more counts support this clone. The V and J genes are TRBV6-5 and TRBJ1-1; 9 nucleotides match TRBD1. V was clipped by 8 bases and J by 6 bases; unmatched bases: 13. CDR3 length equals 15 residues. Germline V gene sequence: CDR1 MNHEY, CDR2 SVGAGI. In nucleotides, the CDR3 is TGTGCCAGCTTCCCTTTACAGGGGGCTGGAGCTGAAGCTTTCTTT. It specifies CASFPLQGAGAEAFF.

This clone came up many times. The chain uses TRBV7-2 and TRBJ1-6; D is unclear. CDR1 is SGHTA, CDR2 FQGNSA, per germline. Trimming shortened V by 1 base and J by 9 bases, and 10 bases separated the two germline ends. The CDR3 sequence is 14 residues long. CDR3 DNA sequence: TGTGCCAGCAGCTTAGTTCTTCCGGGTTCACCCCTCCACTTT. Its translation: CASSLVLPGSPLHF.

This clone appeared many times. One junction end does not reproduce the germline sequence, and a read error may be involved. V usage is TRBV19 and J usage is TRBJ2-3; TRBD2 matches 8 bases. The CDR3 spans 15 residues. Per germline, CDR1 LNHDA and CDR2 SQIVND (reference sequence). The CDR3 coding sequence is TGTGCCAGTAGTATCTCGGGGGGGGGCACCGATACGCAGTATTTT. It is translated as CASSISGGGTDTQYF.